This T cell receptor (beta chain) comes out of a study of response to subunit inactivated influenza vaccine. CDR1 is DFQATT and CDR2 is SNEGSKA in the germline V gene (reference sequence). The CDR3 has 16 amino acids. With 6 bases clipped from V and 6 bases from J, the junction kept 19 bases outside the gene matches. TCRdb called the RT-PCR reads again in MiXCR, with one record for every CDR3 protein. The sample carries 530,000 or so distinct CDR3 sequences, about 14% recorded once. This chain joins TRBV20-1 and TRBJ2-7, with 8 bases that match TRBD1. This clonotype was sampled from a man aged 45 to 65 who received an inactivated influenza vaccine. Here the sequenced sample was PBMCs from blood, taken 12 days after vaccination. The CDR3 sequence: CSARLGQGKLLLEQYF. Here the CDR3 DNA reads TGCAGTGCACGACTTGGACAGGGAAAGTTGCTGCTCGAGCAGTACTTC.